A selection of T cell receptor beta chains follows, all from one sample in a study of CD8+ T cells in alopecia areata. The data were produced by immunoSEQ multiplex PCR, yet TCRdb's version contains in-frame clones alone and is incomplete. This table holds around 300,000 clones, roughly 60% found once. The source material was CD4+ T cells sorted from blood, sampled at approximately week 51, from a patient treated with tofacitinib. Source of these receptors: a human donor with alopecia areata. Each CDR3 is given without its conserved first and last residue.

CDR3 protein,CDR3 length,V gene
ATSQRIRGLFYGYT,14,TRBV15
AWSIDTNYGYT,11,TRBV30
ASSLRTSEADTQY,13,TRBV7-3
ATKRVRGGTEAF,12,TRBV6-6
ASSLHTGPQDEQY,13,TRBV5-1
SVPGLVFGEQF,11,TRBV29-1
ASSYSRTSINEQF,13,TRBV6-6
AWRAGRRNTEAF,12,TRBV30
ASSLMDTQETQY,12,TRBV5-1
ASRGGYRSPLH,11,TRBV2
SVSVPSGGTDTQY,13,TRBV29-1
ASSPPESSGNTIY,13,TRBV5-1
SVGPRHATGANVLT,14,TRBV29-1
SVALKSGGNTEAF,13,TRBV29-1
ATKQSGELF,9,TRBV7-8
ASSLAFLDIQY,11,TRBV7-2
ASSVRTDSYNEQF,13,TRBV9
AVKTGTGVTEAF,12,TRBV15
ASSQKTVNTEAF,12,TRBV4-3
AWSVKGGGMSSYEQY,15,TRBV30
ASSVGLSTDTQY,12,TRBV11-2
ASVSLWGRQETQY,13,TRBV7-6
ASSPSNLGLNTEAF,14,TRBV4-3
ASSPTGYQETQY,12,TRBV5-1
ATTGTSQETQY,11,TRBV6-5
ASSPRGGRTGELF,13,TRBV27
SVEDTRNYGYT,11,TRBV29-1
ASSVNAAYNSPLH,13,TRBV9
ATSGWTSGAQETQY,14,TRBV15
ASSLGQVNTEAF,12,TRBV7-2
ASSQGGREQF,10,TRBV14
ASSQDGQPLYGYT,13,TRBV4-1
AWSPRTGRDEQY,12,TRBV30
ASSQRGTGRSPLH,13,TRBV6-6
ASSAPGSANTEAF,13,TRBV13
SARDFDRYT,9,TRBV20-1
ASSQDTVGQGRETQY,15,TRBV4-3
AWSASFDTEAF,11,TRBV30
ASNRGARNSPLH,12,TRBV7-9
SARIGEAQY,9,TRBV20-1
AISGLAEETQY,11,TRBV10-3
ASSYLAGTDTQY,12,TRBV6-5
ASNPQGPGQGEQTQY,15,TRBV5-1
ASRDGQGGYEQY,12,TRBV2
ASSLRPHYEQY,11,TRBV13
SVGRANEQF,9,TRBV29-1
ASSSGVSYEQY,11,TRBV6-6
ASSLGLAGVEETQY,14,TRBV5-4
ATTPREGWGKYEQY,14,TRBV2
ASSEGHGGNQPQH,13,TRBV25-1
SVHKLTPKGEAF,12,TRBV29-1
ASLYTLRGTGGYEQF,15,TRBV2
AWSPGGASNQPQH,13,TRBV30